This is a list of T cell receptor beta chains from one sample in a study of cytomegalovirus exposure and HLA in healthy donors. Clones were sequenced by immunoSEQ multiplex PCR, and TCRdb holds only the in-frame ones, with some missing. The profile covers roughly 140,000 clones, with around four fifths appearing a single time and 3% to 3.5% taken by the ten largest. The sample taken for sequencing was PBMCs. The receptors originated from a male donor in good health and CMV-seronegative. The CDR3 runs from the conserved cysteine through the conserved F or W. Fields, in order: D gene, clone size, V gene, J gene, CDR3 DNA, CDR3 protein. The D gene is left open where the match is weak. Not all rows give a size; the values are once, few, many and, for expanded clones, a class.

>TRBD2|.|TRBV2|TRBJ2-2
TGTGCCAGCACTGGACTAGCGGTGAACACCGGGGAGCTGTTTTTT
CASTGLAVNTGELFF
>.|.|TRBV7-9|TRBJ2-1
TGTGCCAGCAGCTCCTACAGGGATATGGACAATGAGCAGTTCTTC
CASSSYRDMDNEQFF
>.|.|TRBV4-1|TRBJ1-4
TGCGCCAGCAGCCAAGATCCAGGGATACGGAATGAAAAACTGTTTTTT
CASSQDPGIRNEKLFF
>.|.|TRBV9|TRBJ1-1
TGTGCCAGCAGCGAGGCCCCTAGGGGCACTGAAGCTTTCTTT
CASSEAPRGTEAFF
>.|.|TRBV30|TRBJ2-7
TGTGCCCAAGCCCCGAGGGAGGTGGACGAGCAGTACTTC
CAQAPREVDEQYF
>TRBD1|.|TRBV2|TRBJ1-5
TGTGCCAGCAGGACAGGGAATCAGCCCCAGCATTTT
CASRTGNQPQHF
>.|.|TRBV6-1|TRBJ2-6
TGTGCCAGCAGTGTTCAGGGCGCAGGGGCCAACGTCCTGACTTTC
CASSVQGAGANVLTF
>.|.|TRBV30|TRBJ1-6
TGTGCCTGGTCAGATACTAATTCACCCCTCCACTTT
CAWSDTNSPLHF
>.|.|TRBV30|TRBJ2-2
TGTGCCTGGAGTCGGGGGACAGCGAACACCGGGGAGCTGTTTTTT
CAWSRGTANTGELFF
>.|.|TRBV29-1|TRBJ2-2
TGCAGCGTCCCGGGACAAGCTCGGGGCACCGGGGAGCTGTTTTTT
CSVPGQARGTGELFF
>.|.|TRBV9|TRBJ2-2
TGTGCCAGCAGCGTAGAGAGGGACTTGAACACCGGGGAGCTGCTTTTT
CASSVERDLNTGELLF
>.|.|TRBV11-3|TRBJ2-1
TGTGCCAGCAGCCTTAGCGGACCCTCCTACAATGAGCAGTTCTTC
CASSLSGPSYNEQFF
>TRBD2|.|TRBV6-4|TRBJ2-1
TGTGCCAGCAGTGGGGATAGCGGGGGCGGCAATGAGCAGTTCTTC
CASSGDSGGGNEQFF
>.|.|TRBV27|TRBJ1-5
TGTGCCAGCAGTTCAACTTCGACGTTGGGAGTTGAGAGTCAGCCCCAGCATTTT
CASSSTSTLGVESQPQHF
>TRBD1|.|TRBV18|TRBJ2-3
TGTGCCAGCTCACCGCGACAGGGGGCGTCGTCAGATACGCAGTATTTT
CASSPRQGASSDTQYF
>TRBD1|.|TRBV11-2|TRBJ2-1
TGTGCCAGCAGCACAGGGACAGATAATGAGCAGTTCTTC
CASSTGTDNEQFF
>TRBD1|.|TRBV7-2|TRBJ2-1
TGTGCCAGCAGCTCCTGGACAGGTGTTTTGCTCTTC
CASSSWTGVLLF
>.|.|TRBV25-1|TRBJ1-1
TGTGCCAGCAGTTCGGTTGGAGCAGCTTTCTTT
CASSSVGAAFF
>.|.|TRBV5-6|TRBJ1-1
TGTGCCAGCAGGCAGGTGATCTCCGGGAACACTGAAGCTTTCTTT
CASRQVISGNTEAFF
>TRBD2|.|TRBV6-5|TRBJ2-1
TGTGCCAGCAGGCTAGCGGGGGCGGGAAATGAGCAGTTCTTC
CASRLAGAGNEQFF
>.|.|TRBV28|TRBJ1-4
TGTGCCAGCAGTCTCCGAGGGAAACTGTTTTTT
CASSLRGKLFF
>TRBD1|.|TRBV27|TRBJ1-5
TGTGCCAGATTTAAACGAGGGGGCAAGCAGCCCCAGCATTTT
CARFKRGGKQPQHF
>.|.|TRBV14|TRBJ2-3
TGTGCCAGCAGCCAAGTCGCAGGGATAGATACGCAGTATTTT
CASSQVAGIDTQYF
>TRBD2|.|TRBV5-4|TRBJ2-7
TGTGCCAGCAGTCTCTCCGGGACTAGCGCTGCCTACGAGCAGTACTTC
CASSLSGTSAAYEQYF
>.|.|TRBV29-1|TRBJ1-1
TGCAGCGTTGATTCGGGGGAGAGCACTGAAGCTTTCTTT
CSVDSGESTEAFF
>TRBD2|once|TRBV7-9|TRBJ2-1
TGTGCCAGCAGCCCTCTAAGACTAGCGGGAGGCCATGAGCAGTTCTTC
CASSPLRLAGGHEQFF
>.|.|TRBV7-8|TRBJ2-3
TGTGCCAGCAGCGTCCAGACTAGTCTTAGCACAGATACGCAGTATTTT
CASSVQTSLSTDTQYF
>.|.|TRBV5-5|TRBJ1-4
TGTGCCAGCAGCCTACAGGACAGTCGGTTAACTAATGAAAAACTGTTTTTT
CASSLQDSRLTNEKLFF
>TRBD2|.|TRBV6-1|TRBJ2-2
TGTGCCAGCGTTGGGGGGGCCGGGGAGCTGTTTTTT
CASVGGAGELFF
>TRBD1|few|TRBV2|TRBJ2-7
TGTGCCAGCAAGGAGGACAGGCCCTCCTACGAGCAGTACTTC
CASKEDRPSYEQYF
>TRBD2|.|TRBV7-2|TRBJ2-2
TGTGCCAGCAGCTTGCCGGGAGGCGGGGAGCTGTTTTTT
CASSLPGGGELFF
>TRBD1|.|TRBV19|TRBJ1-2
TGTGCCAGTACCGAACGCGGGACAGGGGTCCATGGCTACACCTTC
CASTERGTGVHGYTF
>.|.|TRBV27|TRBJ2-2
TGTGCCAGCAGTTTTATTTCCGGGGAGCTGTTTTTT
CASSFISGELFF
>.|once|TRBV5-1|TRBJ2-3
TGCGCCAGCAGCTTGGTTACGGGTCGCGGGATTGGAAATACGCAGTATTTT
CASSLVTGRGIGNTQYF
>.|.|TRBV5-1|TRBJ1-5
TGCGCCAGCAGCTTGGCTCTAGGTCAGCCCCAGCATTTT
CASSLALGQPQHF
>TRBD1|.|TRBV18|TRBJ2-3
TGTGCCAGCTCACGATCCTATTCGGGACAGAGCACAGATACGCAGTATTTT
CASSRSYSGQSTDTQYF
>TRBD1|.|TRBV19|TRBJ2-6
TGTGCCAGTAGTATGCCCGTACAGGGGGGCGGCTCTGGGGCCAACGTCCTGACTTTC
CASSMPVQGGGSGANVLTF
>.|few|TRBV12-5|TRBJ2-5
TGTGCTAGTGGTTTGGTTCGACAGTATACGGGCGAGACCCAGTACTTC
CASGLVRQYTGETQYF
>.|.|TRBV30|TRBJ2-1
TGTGCCTGGAGTGTGGCTAGCGACAATGAGCAGTTCTTC
CAWSVASDNEQFF
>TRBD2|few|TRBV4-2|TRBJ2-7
TGTGCCAGCAGTGCGGAGACTAGCGCCTCCTACGAGCAGTACTTC
CASSAETSASYEQYF
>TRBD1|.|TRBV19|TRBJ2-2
TGTGCCAGTAGTTCCCGGGACAGGGAAACCACCGGGGAGCTGTTTTTT
CASSSRDRETTGELFF
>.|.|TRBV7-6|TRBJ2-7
TGTGCCAGCAGCTTCGCTAGCGCGAGCTCCTACGAGCAGTACTTC
CASSFASASSYEQYF
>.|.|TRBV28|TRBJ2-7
TGTGCCAGCAGTCCCAGGACAGCCCTGTCGAACGAGCAGTACTTC
CASSPRTALSNEQYF
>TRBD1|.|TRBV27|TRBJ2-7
TGTGCCAGCAGTCTGGGACAGGGGTTCCGGGAGGGGGAGTACGAGCAGTACTTC
CASSLGQGFREGEYEQYF
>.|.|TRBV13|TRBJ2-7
TGTGCCAGCAGCTTAGACAGAAACTCCTACGAGCAGTACTTC
CASSLDRNSYEQYF
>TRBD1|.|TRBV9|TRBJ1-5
TGTGCCAGCAGCGTAGGAGGGGGCGATCAGCCCCAGCATTTT
CASSVGGGDQPQHF
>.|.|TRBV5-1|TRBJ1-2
TGCGCCAGCAGCTTGGGAGGGGGAGTCTATGGCTACACCTTC
CASSLGGGVYGYTF
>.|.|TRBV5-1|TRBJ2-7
TGCGCCAGCAGCTTAGCGGACAGCTACTCCTACGAGCAGTACTTC
CASSLADSYSYEQYF
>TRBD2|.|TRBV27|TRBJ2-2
TGTGCCAGCAGTGGTCGTTACGGGGGGGGTACGAACACCGGGGAGCTGTTTTTT
CASSGRYGGGTNTGELFF
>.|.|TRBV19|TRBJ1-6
TGTGCCAGTAGCGGGAACTCACCCCTCCACTTT
CASSGNSPLHF